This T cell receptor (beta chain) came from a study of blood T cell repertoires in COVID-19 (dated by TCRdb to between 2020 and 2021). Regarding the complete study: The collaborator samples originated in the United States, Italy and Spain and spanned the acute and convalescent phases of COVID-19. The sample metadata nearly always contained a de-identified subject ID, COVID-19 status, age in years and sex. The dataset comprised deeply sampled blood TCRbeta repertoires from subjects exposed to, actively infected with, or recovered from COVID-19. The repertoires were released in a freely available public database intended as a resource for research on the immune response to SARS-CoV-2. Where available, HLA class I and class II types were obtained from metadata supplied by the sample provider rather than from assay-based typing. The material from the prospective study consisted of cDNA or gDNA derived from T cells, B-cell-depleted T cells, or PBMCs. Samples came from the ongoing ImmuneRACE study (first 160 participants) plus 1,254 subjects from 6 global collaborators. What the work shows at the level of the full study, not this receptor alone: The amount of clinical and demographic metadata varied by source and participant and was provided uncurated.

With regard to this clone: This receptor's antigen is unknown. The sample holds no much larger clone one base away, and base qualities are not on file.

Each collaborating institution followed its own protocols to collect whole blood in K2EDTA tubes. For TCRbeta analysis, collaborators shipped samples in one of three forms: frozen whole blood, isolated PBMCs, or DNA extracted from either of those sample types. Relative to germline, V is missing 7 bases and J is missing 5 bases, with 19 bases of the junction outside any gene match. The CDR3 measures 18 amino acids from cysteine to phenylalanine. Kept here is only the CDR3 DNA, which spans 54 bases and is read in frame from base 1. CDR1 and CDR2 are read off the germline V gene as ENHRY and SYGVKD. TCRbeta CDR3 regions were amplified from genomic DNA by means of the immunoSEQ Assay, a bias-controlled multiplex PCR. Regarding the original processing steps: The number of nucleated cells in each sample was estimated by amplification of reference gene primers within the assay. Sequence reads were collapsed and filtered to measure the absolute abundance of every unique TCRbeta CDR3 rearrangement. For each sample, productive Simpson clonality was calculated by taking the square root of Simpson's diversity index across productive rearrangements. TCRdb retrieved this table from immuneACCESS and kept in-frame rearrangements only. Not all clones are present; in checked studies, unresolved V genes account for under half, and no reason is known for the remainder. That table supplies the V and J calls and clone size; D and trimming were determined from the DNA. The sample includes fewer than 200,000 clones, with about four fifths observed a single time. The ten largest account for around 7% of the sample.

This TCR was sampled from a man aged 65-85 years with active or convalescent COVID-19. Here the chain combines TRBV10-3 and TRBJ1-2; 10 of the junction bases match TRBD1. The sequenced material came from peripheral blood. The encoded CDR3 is CAINPSLGQGVTGYGYTF. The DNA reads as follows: TGTGCCATCAATCCCTCCTTAGGACAGGGGGTCACAGGGTATGGCTACACCTTC.